This entry features one TCR beta chain sequence. Assay: immunoSEQ multiplex PCR; the TCRdb copy retains only in-frame clones and omits some. The data show fewer than 140,000 clones, about nine tenths seen once. This sample stems from a study of OX40 agonist ivuxolimab in advanced cancers. With 5 bases removed from V and 5 bases from J, the gap between germline ends came to 13 bases. The CDR3 is made up of 14 amino acids. Germline V CDR1 and CDR2: SGHTA, FQGNSA. The starting material was CD4+ or CD8+ T cells sorted from blood, obtained in a trial of the OX40 agonist ivuxolimab. The clonotype comes from an adult with an advanced solid tumor such as melanoma, head and neck, liver or kidney cancer. The V and J genes are TRBV7-2 and TRBJ2-4, with D possibly being TRBD1 (5 bases). The CDR3 bases are TGTGCCAGCAGCCCTCATCAGGGCCAAAACATTCAGTACTTC. Translated: CASSPHQGQNIQYF.